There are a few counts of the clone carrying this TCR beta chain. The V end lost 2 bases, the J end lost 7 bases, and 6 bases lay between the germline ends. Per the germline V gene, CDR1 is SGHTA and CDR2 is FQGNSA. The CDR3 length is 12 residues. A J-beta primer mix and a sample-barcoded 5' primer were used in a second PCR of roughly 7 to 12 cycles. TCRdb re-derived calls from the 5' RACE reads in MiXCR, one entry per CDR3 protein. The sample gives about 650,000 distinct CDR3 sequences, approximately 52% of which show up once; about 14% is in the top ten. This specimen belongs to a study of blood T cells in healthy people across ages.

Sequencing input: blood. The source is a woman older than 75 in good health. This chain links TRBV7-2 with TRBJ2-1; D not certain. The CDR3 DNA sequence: TGTGCCAGCAGCTTACGGCTGAATGAGCAGTTCTTC. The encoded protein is CASSLRLNEQFF.